The 16 T cell receptor beta chains in this list originate from one sample, sequenced in a study of T cell responses to AZD1222 COVID-19 vaccine. Libraries were prepared by immunoSEQ multiplex PCR; TCRdb keeps only in-frame clonotypes and omits some of them. The table has 150,000 to 200,000 clones, just over 90% seen once. The sample consisted of peripheral blood, taken 28 days after the second AZD1222 dose. The source is an adult who received the AZD1222 COVID-19 vaccine.

This sequence joins TRBV2 and TRBJ1-3; D perhaps matches TRBD1 (6 bases). The CDR3 is 14 amino acids. V lost 0 bases to trimming and J lost 4 bases, with 7 bases between them. Germline V gene sequence: CDR1 SNHLY, CDR2 FYNNEI. The CDR3 bases are TGTGCCAGCAGTGAAGCCGACAGGGGAAACACCATATATTTT. It translates to CASSEADRGNTIYF.

The gene calls are TRBV3-1 (or the pseudogene TRBV3-2) and TRBJ2-3; D remains ambiguous. This CDR3 comprises 15 residues. From germline, CDR1 is LGHDT and CDR2 YNNKEL (reference sequence). Trimming took 0 bases from V and 2 from J, leaving 9 bases between them. The CDR3 bases are TGTGCCAGCAGCCAAGACTTATCCCACACAGATACGCAGTATTTT. It yields the protein CASSQDLSHTDTQYF.

This clone was seen only once. CDR3 DNA: TGTGCCAGCAGTTTATCCCGGACAGGGCCAAACACCATATATTTT. Residues: CASSLSRTGPNTIYF. This rearrangement joins TRBV27 to TRBJ1-3; 8 nucleotides match TRBD1. The V segment lost 0 bases and the J segment 6 bases; nucleotides outside the gene matches: 4. Germline V gene lookup returns CDR1 MNHEY and CDR2 SMNVEV (reference sequence). CDR3 size: 15 residues.

This rearrangement joins TRBV10-3 to TRBJ1-2; D may be TRBD1 (5 bases). The length of the CDR3 is 14 residues. Germline CDR1 reads ENHRY; CDR2 reads SYGVKD. V was cut by 7 bases and J by 5 bases, with 17 bases left in between. The CDR3 loop is CAIKFGGLAYGYTF. The CDR3 coding sequence is TGTGCCATCAAATTCGGGGGTCTTGCATATGGCTACACCTTC.

V gene TRBV6-6 combines with J gene TRBJ1-2; unclear D gene. The V and J ends lost 4 bases and 0 bases respectively, with 12 bases between them. The CDR3 totals 15 residues. The germline gives CDR1 MNHNY, CDR2 SVGAGI (reference sequence). Here the CDR3 reads CASSSRERANYGYTF. For the CDR3, the DNA is TGTGCCAGCAGTTCCCGGGAGCGGGCTAACTATGGCTACACCTTC.

V gene TRBV4-2 combines with J gene TRBJ2-7; D gene ambiguous. Germline loops: CDR1 LGHNA, CDR2 YNFKEQ. The CDR3 is 12 amino acids. The V end lost 0 bases, the J end lost 3 bases, and 3 bases lay between the germline ends. CDR3 protein: CASSQDNYEQYF. The DNA for the CDR3 is TGTGCCAGCAGCCAAGATAACTACGAGCAGTACTTC.

The chain joins TRBV6-6 to TRBJ2-1, with D possibly TRBD2 on 6 matching bases. Looked up from germline, CDR1 is MNHNY and CDR2 is SVGAGI (reference sequence). The CDR3 contains 16 residues. V was pared by 0 bases and J by 2 bases, with 11 bases between. CDR3 sequence (DNA): TGTGCCAGCAGTTACTCGGGCAGGGAGGCCTACAATGAGCAGTTCTTC. It yields the protein CASSYSGREAYNEQFF.

The genes are TRBV5-4 and TRBJ2-6, with unresolved D. The V and J ends lost 0 bases and 0 bases respectively, with 13 bases between them. This CDR3 is 18 amino acids long. Germline loops: CDR1 SGHNT, CDR2 YYREEE (reference sequence). This CDR3 reads CASSLGVVPNSGANVLTF. DNA for the CDR3: TGTGCCAGCAGCTTGGGGGTGGTTCCTAACTCTGGGGCCAACGTCCTGACTTTC.

The V gene is TRBV5-4, the J gene TRBJ2-5; D gene ambiguous. The germline gives CDR1 SGHNT, CDR2 YYREEE (reference sequence). The CDR3 totals 13 residues. Trimming shortened V by 3 bases and J by 2 bases, and 8 bases separated the two germline ends. CDR3 sequence: CASSSGPQETQYF. The CDR3 nucleotides read TGTGCCAGCAGCTCGGGTCCTCAAGAGACCCAGTACTTC.

The genes are TRBV6-1 and TRBJ2-7, with 8 bases matching TRBD2. The CDR3 runs to 14 residues. Germline-derived CDR1 and CDR2 are MNHNS and SASEGT. Trimming took 2 bases from V and 6 from J; bases not matched to a gene: 6. Here the CDR3 reads CASSESGRAGEQYF. DNA of the CDR3: TGTGCCAGCAGTGAAAGCGGGAGAGCAGGCGAGCAGTACTTC.

The CDR3 DNA is TGTGCCAGCAGTAGACTAGCGGGGGGGCCGGACAATGAGCAGTTCTTC. Its protein is CASSRLAGGPDNEQFF. The chain uses TRBV11-2 and TRBJ2-1; 14 bases are a match to TRBD2. The CDR3 is 16 amino acids. From germline, CDR1 is SGHAT and CDR2 FQNNGV. The V gene end was trimmed by 6 bases and the J gene end by 5 bases; junction bases not matched to a gene: 6.

This clone was seen only a few times. V gene TRBV2 combines with J gene TRBJ2-1; D tentatively reads TRBD1 or TRBD2 (6 bases each). Germline values: CDR1 SNHLY, CDR2 FYNNEI. CDR3 length: 16 amino acids. Trimming removed 2 bases from V and 7 bases from J, with 18 bases in between. The CDR3 spells CASSESPGAPKNEQFF. The CDR3 DNA reads as TGTGCCAGCAGTGAATCTCCGGGGGCTCCGAAGAATGAGCAGTTCTTC.

V gene TRBV18 combines with J gene TRBJ1-1; D is unclear. V was cut by 5 bases and J by 3 bases, with 10 bases left in between. The CDR3 contains 13 residues. Per the germline V gene, CDR1 is KGHSH and CDR2 is LQKENI. In DNA form, the CDR3 reads TGTGCCAGCTCAGCCTCAATTGACACTGAAGCTTTCTTT. This translates into CASSASIDTEAFF.

The CDR3 loop is CASSTLAAGELFF. DNA for the CDR3: TGTGCCAGTAGTACCCTCGCGGCCGGGGAGCTGTTTTTT. The V call is TRBV19, the J call TRBJ2-2; no definite D call. CDR1 LNHDA and CDR2 SQIVND come from the germline V gene (reference sequence). The CDR3 is 13 amino acids. The V gene lost 4 bases and the J gene lost 6 bases, with 9 bases spanning the gap.

The V gene is TRBV6-5, the J gene TRBJ1-2; 8 positions match TRBD1. Germline V gene sequence: CDR1 MNHEY, CDR2 SVGAGI. The trim removed 6 bases at V and 8 bases at J, leaving 8 bases unmatched. This CDR3 has 13 residues. The CDR3 is CASRPTGGGGYTF. Here the CDR3 DNA reads TGTGCCAGCAGACCCACAGGGGGAGGAGGCTACACCTTC.

The rearrangement uses TRBV7-9 and TRBJ1-1; D is unresolved. This CDR3 is 13 amino acids long. Trimming removed 2 bases at V and 1 base at J, with 5 bases between. The V gene's germline CDR1 is SEHNR and CDR2 FQNEAQ (reference sequence). This CDR3 is CASSLSGNTEAFF. Here the CDR3 DNA reads TGTGCCAGCAGCTTATCAGGGAACACTGAAGCTTTCTTT.